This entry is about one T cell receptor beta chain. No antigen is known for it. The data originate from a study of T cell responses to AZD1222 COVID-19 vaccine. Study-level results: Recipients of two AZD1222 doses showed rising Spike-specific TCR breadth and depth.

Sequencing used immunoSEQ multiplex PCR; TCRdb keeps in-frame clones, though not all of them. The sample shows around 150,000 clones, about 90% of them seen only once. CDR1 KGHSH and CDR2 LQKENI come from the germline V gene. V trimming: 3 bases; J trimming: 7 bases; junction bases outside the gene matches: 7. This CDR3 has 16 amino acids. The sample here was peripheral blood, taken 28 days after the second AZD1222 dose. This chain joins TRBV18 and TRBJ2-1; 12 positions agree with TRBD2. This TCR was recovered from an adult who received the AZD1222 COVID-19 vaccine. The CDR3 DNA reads TGTGCCAGCTCACCCCAGACTAGCGGGAGAGGGAATGAGCAGTTCTTC. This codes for CASSPQTSGRGNEQFF.